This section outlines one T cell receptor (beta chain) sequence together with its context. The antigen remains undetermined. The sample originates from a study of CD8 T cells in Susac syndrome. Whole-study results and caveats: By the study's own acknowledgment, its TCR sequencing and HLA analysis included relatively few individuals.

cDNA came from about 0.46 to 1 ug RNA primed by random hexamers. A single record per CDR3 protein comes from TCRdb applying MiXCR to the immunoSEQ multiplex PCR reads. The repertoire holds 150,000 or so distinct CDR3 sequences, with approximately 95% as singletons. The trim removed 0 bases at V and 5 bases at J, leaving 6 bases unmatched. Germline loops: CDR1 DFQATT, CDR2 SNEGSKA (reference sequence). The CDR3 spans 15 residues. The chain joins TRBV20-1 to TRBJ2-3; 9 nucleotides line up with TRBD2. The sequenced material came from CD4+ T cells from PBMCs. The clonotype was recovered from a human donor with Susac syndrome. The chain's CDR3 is CSARDGRGRGDTQYF. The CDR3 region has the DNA TGCAGTGCTAGAGACGGGCGCGGGAGGGGAGATACGCAGTATTTT.